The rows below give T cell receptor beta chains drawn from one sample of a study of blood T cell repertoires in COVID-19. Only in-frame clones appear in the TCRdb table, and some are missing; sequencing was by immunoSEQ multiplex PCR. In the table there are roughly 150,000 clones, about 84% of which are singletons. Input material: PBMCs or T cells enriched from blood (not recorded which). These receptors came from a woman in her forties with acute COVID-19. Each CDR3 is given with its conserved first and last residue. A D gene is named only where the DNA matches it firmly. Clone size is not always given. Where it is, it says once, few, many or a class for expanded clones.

cdr3_aa: CASSSLGVSNTEAFF
cdr3_nt: TGCGCCAGCAGCTCCCTCGGGGTGTCGAACACTGAAGCTTTCTTT
d_call: -
j_call: TRBJ1-1
clone_size: many
v_call: TRBV5-1
cdr3_length: 15

cdr3_aa: CASSGGVGNIQYF
cdr3_nt: TGTGCCAGTAGTGGGGGCGTAGGAAACATTCAGTACTTC
d_call: -
j_call: TRBJ2-4
clone_size: -
v_call: TRBV19
cdr3_length: 13

cdr3_aa: CASSYTGSSGNTIYF
cdr3_nt: TGTGCCAGCAGTTACACAGGCAGCTCTGGAAACACCATATATTTT
d_call: -
j_call: TRBJ1-3
clone_size: -
v_call: TRBV2
cdr3_length: 15

cdr3_aa: CSAGTLLNYGYTF
cdr3_nt: TGCAGCGCCGGGACACTACTTAACTATGGCTACACCTTC
d_call: -
j_call: TRBJ1-2
clone_size: -
v_call: TRBV29-1
cdr3_length: 13

cdr3_aa: CASSLLRVAGGLLGDTQYF
cdr3_nt: TGTGCCAGCAGCCTTCTGCGGGTAGCGGGAGGGCTTTTAGGAGATACGCAGTATTTT
d_call: TRBD2
j_call: TRBJ2-3
clone_size: once
v_call: TRBV7-2
cdr3_length: 19

cdr3_aa: CASSSRGRPSIQYF
cdr3_nt: TGTGCCAGCAGCTCCAGGGGGCGCCCAAGTATTCAGTACTTC
d_call: TRBD1
j_call: TRBJ2-4
clone_size: -
v_call: TRBV5-4
cdr3_length: 14

cdr3_aa: CASSFKGARVADTQYF
cdr3_nt: TGTGCCAGCAGCTTCAAGGGGGCCAGGGTAGCAGATACGCAGTATTTT
d_call: TRBD1
j_call: TRBJ2-3
clone_size: -
v_call: TRBV7-9
cdr3_length: 16

cdr3_aa: CASSVQGARETQYF
cdr3_nt: TGTGCCAGCAGCGTACAGGGGGCAAGGGAGACCCAGTACTTC
d_call: TRBD1
j_call: TRBJ2-5
clone_size: once
v_call: TRBV9
cdr3_length: 14

cdr3_aa: CASSGTDRSSGNTIYF
cdr3_nt: TGTGCCAGCAGCGGAACGGACAGAAGCTCTGGAAACACCATATATTTT
d_call: -
j_call: TRBJ1-3
clone_size: -
v_call: TRBV3-1/TRBV3-2
cdr3_length: 16

cdr3_aa: CASSLSTVREGTYEQFF
cdr3_nt: TGTGCCAGCAGCCTCTCCACGGTGCGGGAGGGCACCTATGAGCAGTTCTTC
d_call: TRBD2
j_call: TRBJ2-1
clone_size: once
v_call: TRBV3-1/TRBV3-2
cdr3_length: 17

cdr3_aa: CASSPPGGQQFF
cdr3_nt: TGTGCCAGCTCACCACCGGGTGGGCAGCAGTTCTTC
d_call: -
j_call: TRBJ2-1
clone_size: -
v_call: TRBV18
cdr3_length: 12

cdr3_aa: CASIESGLAGVITDTQYF
cdr3_nt: TGTGCCAGCATCGAAAGCGGACTAGCGGGGGTTATAACAGATACGCAGTATTTT
d_call: -
j_call: TRBJ2-3
clone_size: -
v_call: TRBV21-1
cdr3_length: 18

cdr3_aa: CASSLPGASYEQYF
cdr3_nt: TGTGCCAGCTCACTGCCAGGGGCTTCCTACGAGCAGTACTTC
d_call: -
j_call: TRBJ2-7
clone_size: -
v_call: TRBV18
cdr3_length: 14

cdr3_aa: CAWTGVENTEAFF
cdr3_nt: TGTGCCTGGACAGGGGTGGAGAACACTGAAGCTTTCTTT
d_call: -
j_call: TRBJ1-1
clone_size: few
v_call: TRBV30
cdr3_length: 13

cdr3_aa: CASSQEGQLSNYGYTF
cdr3_nt: TGTGCCAGCAGCCAAGAAGGACAGCTTTCCAACTATGGCTACACCTTC
d_call: -
j_call: TRBJ1-2
clone_size: -
v_call: TRBV3-1/TRBV3-2
cdr3_length: 16

cdr3_aa: CASSQEKREAKYF
cdr3_nt: TGTGCCAGCAGCCAAGAAAAGCGGGAGGCAAAGTACTTC
d_call: TRBD2
j_call: TRBJ2-7
clone_size: -
v_call: TRBV3-1/TRBV3-2
cdr3_length: 13

cdr3_aa: CASSADRRMNTEAFF
cdr3_nt: TGTGCCAGTAGCGCGGACAGGAGAATGAACACTGAAGCTTTCTTT
d_call: TRBD1
j_call: TRBJ1-1
clone_size: few
v_call: TRBV19
cdr3_length: 15

cdr3_aa: CASSPLPSRGNQPQHF
cdr3_nt: TGTGCCAGTAGTCCTTTGCCCTCCCGCGGCAATCAGCCCCAGCATTTT
d_call: -
j_call: TRBJ1-5
clone_size: -
v_call: TRBV19
cdr3_length: 16

cdr3_aa: CASSEYDRPGNTIYF
cdr3_nt: TGTGCCAGCAGTGAATACGACAGACCTGGAAACACCATATATTTT
d_call: -
j_call: TRBJ1-3
clone_size: -
v_call: TRBV25-1
cdr3_length: 15

cdr3_aa: CASSPRLTEAFF
cdr3_nt: TGTGCCAGCTCACCACGTTTAACTGAAGCTTTCTTT
d_call: -
j_call: TRBJ1-1
clone_size: -
v_call: TRBV18
cdr3_length: 12

cdr3_aa: CASSFNVPGMNTEAFF
cdr3_nt: TGCGCCAGCAGCTTTAACGTCCCCGGGATGAACACTGAAGCTTTCTTT
d_call: -
j_call: TRBJ1-1
clone_size: -
v_call: TRBV5-1
cdr3_length: 16

cdr3_aa: CASTIGGGPGLTDTQYF
cdr3_nt: TGTGCCAGCACCATTGGGGGAGGCCCTGGACTTACAGATACGCAGTATTTT
d_call: -
j_call: TRBJ2-3
clone_size: -
v_call: TRBV5-8
cdr3_length: 17

cdr3_aa: CASSGGVTGQFF
cdr3_nt: TGTGCCAGCAGTGGAGGAGTAACGGGGCAGTTCTTC
d_call: -
j_call: TRBJ2-1
clone_size: -
v_call: TRBV2
cdr3_length: 12

cdr3_aa: CASSDRPGHSNTEAFF
cdr3_nt: TGTGCCAGCAGTGATCGCCCGGGACATTCGAACACTGAAGCTTTCTTT
d_call: -
j_call: TRBJ1-1
clone_size: -
v_call: TRBV6-1
cdr3_length: 16

cdr3_aa: CAISESTGANTEAFF
cdr3_nt: TGTGCCATCAGTGAATCCACAGGGGCGAACACTGAAGCTTTCTTT
d_call: TRBD1
j_call: TRBJ1-1
clone_size: -
v_call: TRBV10-3
cdr3_length: 15

cdr3_aa: CASTLGGASPYGYTF
cdr3_nt: TGTGCCAGCACCCTAGGGGGGGCTTCCCCCTATGGCTACACCTTC
d_call: -
j_call: TRBJ1-2
clone_size: -
v_call: TRBV28
cdr3_length: 15

cdr3_aa: CASSPVAGRADTQYF
cdr3_nt: TGTGCCAGCAGCCCCGTAGCGGGACGAGCAGATACGCAGTATTTT
d_call: TRBD2
j_call: TRBJ2-3
clone_size: -
v_call: TRBV7-2
cdr3_length: 15

cdr3_aa: CASSEELVGNEQFF
cdr3_nt: TGTGCCAGCAGTGAAGAGTTAGTCGGCAATGAGCAGTTCTTC
d_call: -
j_call: TRBJ2-1
clone_size: -
v_call: TRBV2
cdr3_length: 14

cdr3_aa: CASSLGGSEKLFF
cdr3_nt: TGTGCCAGCAGCTTAGGAGGATCCGAAAAACTGTTTTTT
d_call: -
j_call: TRBJ1-4
clone_size: many
v_call: TRBV7-9
cdr3_length: 13

cdr3_aa: CASSEGSGRARYEQYF
cdr3_nt: TGTGCCAGCAGTGAGGGTAGCGGGAGGGCCAGGTACGAGCAGTACTTC
d_call: TRBD2
j_call: TRBJ2-7
clone_size: -
v_call: TRBV6-1
cdr3_length: 16

cdr3_aa: CASSLNLAGGGYNEQFF
cdr3_nt: TGTGCCAGCAGTTTGAACCTAGCGGGAGGGGGTTACAATGAGCAGTTCTTC
d_call: TRBD2
j_call: TRBJ2-1
clone_size: few
v_call: TRBV27
cdr3_length: 17

cdr3_aa: CATSDHRNSGSYNEQFF
cdr3_nt: TGTGCCACCAGTGACCATCGAAATTCGGGCTCCTACAATGAGCAGTTCTTC
d_call: -
j_call: TRBJ2-1
clone_size: -
v_call: TRBV24-1
cdr3_length: 17

cdr3_aa: CAWSSPEQGNLGGYTF
cdr3_nt: TGTGCCTGGAGTTCCCCCGAGCAGGGGAACTTGGGTGGCTACACCTTC
d_call: -
j_call: TRBJ1-2
clone_size: -
v_call: TRBV30
cdr3_length: 16

cdr3_aa: CASSVGGGYNEQFF
cdr3_nt: TGTGCCAGCAGCGTAGGCGGGGGGTACAATGAGCAGTTCTTC
d_call: TRBD2
j_call: TRBJ2-1
clone_size: -
v_call: TRBV9
cdr3_length: 14

cdr3_aa: CASSEGAGGTEAFF
cdr3_nt: TGTGCCAGCAGTGAGGGGGCGGGGGGCACTGAAGCTTTCTTT
d_call: -
j_call: TRBJ1-1
clone_size: few
v_call: TRBV25-1
cdr3_length: 14

cdr3_aa: CASSLGGLGPGVAFF
cdr3_nt: TGTGCCAGCAGCTTAGGAGGTCTGGGACCGGGGGTAGCTTTCTTT
d_call: -
j_call: TRBJ1-1
clone_size: few
v_call: TRBV7-2
cdr3_length: 15

cdr3_aa: CASGRRDSYQETQYF
cdr3_nt: TGTGCCAGCGGTAGAAGGGACTCGTACCAAGAGACCCAGTACTTC
d_call: -
j_call: TRBJ2-5
clone_size: few
v_call: TRBV2
cdr3_length: 15

cdr3_aa: CASSIGVRDRGRYNEQFF
cdr3_nt: TGTGCCAGTAGTATAGGTGTACGGGACAGGGGGCGATACAATGAGCAGTTCTTC
d_call: TRBD1
j_call: TRBJ2-1
clone_size: -
v_call: TRBV19
cdr3_length: 18

cdr3_aa: CAWATGNYGYTF
cdr3_nt: TGTGCCTGGGCGACAGGGAACTATGGCTACACCTTC
d_call: TRBD1
j_call: TRBJ1-2
clone_size: -
v_call: TRBV30
cdr3_length: 12

cdr3_aa: CASSEQGQANEKLFF
cdr3_nt: TGCGCCAGCAGCGAACAGGGTCAGGCTAATGAAAAACTGTTTTTT
d_call: -
j_call: TRBJ1-4
clone_size: -
v_call: TRBV5-1
cdr3_length: 15

cdr3_aa: CASSPTGGNEQFF
cdr3_nt: TGTGCCAGCAGCCCCACCGGGGGCAATGAGCAGTTCTTC
d_call: -
j_call: TRBJ2-1
clone_size: -
v_call: TRBV25-1
cdr3_length: 13

cdr3_aa: CASSISGTQNIQYF
cdr3_nt: TGTGCCAGCAGCATTAGCGGGACCCAAAACATTCAGTACTTC
d_call: TRBD2
j_call: TRBJ2-4
clone_size: -
v_call: TRBV7-9
cdr3_length: 14

cdr3_aa: CASSPGSQSYEQYF
cdr3_nt: TGTGCCAGCTCACCAGGTTCTCAGTCCTACGAGCAGTACTTC
d_call: -
j_call: TRBJ2-7
clone_size: once
v_call: TRBV18
cdr3_length: 14

cdr3_aa: CASSDPAGQETQYF
cdr3_nt: TGCGCCAGCAGCGACCCAGCGGGCCAAGAGACCCAGTACTTC
d_call: -
j_call: TRBJ2-5
clone_size: -
v_call: TRBV5-1
cdr3_length: 14

cdr3_aa: CASSGTGSNQPQHF
cdr3_nt: TGTGCCAGCAGCGGGACAGGTAGCAATCAGCCCCAGCATTTT
d_call: TRBD1
j_call: TRBJ1-5
clone_size: -
v_call: TRBV2
cdr3_length: 14

cdr3_aa: CASSSGTGGNQPQHF
cdr3_nt: TGTGCCAGCAGCTCCGGGACAGGGGGCAATCAGCCCCAGCATTTT
d_call: TRBD1
j_call: TRBJ1-5
clone_size: -
v_call: TRBV6-6
cdr3_length: 15

cdr3_aa: CATTETGLINEQFF
cdr3_nt: TGTGCCACCACTGAAACGGGTCTAATCAATGAGCAGTTCTTC
d_call: -
j_call: TRBJ2-1
clone_size: -
v_call: TRBV28
cdr3_length: 14

cdr3_aa: CSVRGKASDTIYF
cdr3_nt: TGCAGCGTCAGGGGGAAGGCTTCGGACACCATATATTTT
d_call: TRBD1
j_call: TRBJ1-3
clone_size: -
v_call: TRBV29-1
cdr3_length: 13

cdr3_aa: CSVGQGGLDYTF
cdr3_nt: TGCAGCGTTGGACAGGGAGGTTTGGACTACACCTTC
d_call: TRBD1
j_call: TRBJ1-2
clone_size: -
v_call: TRBV29-1
cdr3_length: 12

cdr3_aa: CASSLARIWPQHF
cdr3_nt: TGTGCCAGTAGTCTCGCGAGAATTTGGCCCCAGCATTTT
d_call: -
j_call: TRBJ1-5
clone_size: -
v_call: TRBV19
cdr3_length: 13

cdr3_aa: CAWREVERTLHF
cdr3_nt: TGTGCCTGGAGGGAGGTTGAGCGGACCCTCCACTTT
d_call: -
j_call: TRBJ1-6
clone_size: -
v_call: TRBV30
cdr3_length: 12

cdr3_aa: CASSTRDRGDGYTF
cdr3_nt: TGTGCCAGTAGCACAAGGGACAGGGGAGATGGCTACACCTTC
d_call: TRBD1
j_call: TRBJ1-2
clone_size: -
v_call: TRBV19
cdr3_length: 14

cdr3_aa: CASSSPMGGAPSTDTQYF
cdr3_nt: TGTGCCAGCAGCTCTCCCATGGGCGGGGCCCCTAGCACAGATACGCAGTATTTT
d_call: -
j_call: TRBJ2-3
clone_size: -
v_call: TRBV5-5
cdr3_length: 18